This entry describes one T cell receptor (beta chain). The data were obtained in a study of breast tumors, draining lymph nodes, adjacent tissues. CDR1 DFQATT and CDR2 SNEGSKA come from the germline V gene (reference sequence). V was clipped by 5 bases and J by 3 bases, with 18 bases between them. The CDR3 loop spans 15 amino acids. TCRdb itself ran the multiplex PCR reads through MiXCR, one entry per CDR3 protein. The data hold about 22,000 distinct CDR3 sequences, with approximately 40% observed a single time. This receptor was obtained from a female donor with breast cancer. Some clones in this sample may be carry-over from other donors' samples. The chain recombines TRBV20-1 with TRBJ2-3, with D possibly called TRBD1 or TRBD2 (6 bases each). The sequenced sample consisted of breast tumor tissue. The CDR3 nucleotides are TGCAGTGCTCGCGTAACAGGGAGGATTACAGATACGCAGTATTTT. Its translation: CSARVTGRITDTQYF.